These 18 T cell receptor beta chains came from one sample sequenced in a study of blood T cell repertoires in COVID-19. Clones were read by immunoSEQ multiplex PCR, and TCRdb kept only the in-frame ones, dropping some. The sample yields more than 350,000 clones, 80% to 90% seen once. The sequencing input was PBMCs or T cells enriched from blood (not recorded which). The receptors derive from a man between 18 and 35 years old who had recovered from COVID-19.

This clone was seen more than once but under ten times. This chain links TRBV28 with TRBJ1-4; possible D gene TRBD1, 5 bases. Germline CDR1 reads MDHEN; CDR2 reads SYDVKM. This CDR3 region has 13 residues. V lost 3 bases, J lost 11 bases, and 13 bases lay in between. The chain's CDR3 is CASSLPGLAKLFF. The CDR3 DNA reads TGTGCCAGCAGTTTGCCAGGGTTGGCCAAACTGTTTTTT.

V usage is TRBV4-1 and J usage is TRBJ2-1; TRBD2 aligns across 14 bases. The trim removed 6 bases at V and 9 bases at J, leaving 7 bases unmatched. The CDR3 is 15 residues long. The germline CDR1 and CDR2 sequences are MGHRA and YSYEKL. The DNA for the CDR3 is TGCGCCAGCAGGTCGGGACTAGCGGGAGTGGGTGAGCAGTTCTTC. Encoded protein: CASRSGLAGVGEQFF.

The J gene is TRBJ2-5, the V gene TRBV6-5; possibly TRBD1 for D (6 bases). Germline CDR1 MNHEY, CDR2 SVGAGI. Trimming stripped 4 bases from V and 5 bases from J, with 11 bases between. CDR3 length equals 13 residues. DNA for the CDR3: TGTGCCAGCAGTTGTCAGGGGTGCGAGACCCAGTACTTC. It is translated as CASSCQGCETQYF.

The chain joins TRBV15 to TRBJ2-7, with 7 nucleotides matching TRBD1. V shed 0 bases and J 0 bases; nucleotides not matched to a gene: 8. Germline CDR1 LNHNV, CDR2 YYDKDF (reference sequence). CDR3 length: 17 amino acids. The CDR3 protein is CATSRDRTGVYSYEQYF. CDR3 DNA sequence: TGTGCCACCAGCAGAGATCGAACAGGGGTCTACTCCTACGAGCAGTACTTC.

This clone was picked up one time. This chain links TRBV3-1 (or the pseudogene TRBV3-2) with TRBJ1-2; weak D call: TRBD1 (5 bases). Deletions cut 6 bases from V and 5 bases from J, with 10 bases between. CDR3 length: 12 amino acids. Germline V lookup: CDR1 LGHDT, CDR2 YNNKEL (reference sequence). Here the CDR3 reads CASSLQAYGYTF. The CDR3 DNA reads TGTGCCAGCAGTTTACAGGCGTATGGCTACACCTTC.

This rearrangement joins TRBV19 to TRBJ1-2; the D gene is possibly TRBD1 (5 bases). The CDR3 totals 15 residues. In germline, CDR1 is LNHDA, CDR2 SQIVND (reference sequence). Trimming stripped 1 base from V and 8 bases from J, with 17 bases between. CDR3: CASSIARQLVRGYTF. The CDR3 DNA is TGTGCCAGTAGTATAGCCAGACAGTTGGTGCGCGGCTACACCTTC. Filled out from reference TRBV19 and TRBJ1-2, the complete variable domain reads DGGITQSPKYLFRKEGQNVTLSCEQNLNHDAMYWYRQDPGQGLRLIYYSQIVNDFQKGDIAEGYSVSREKKESFPLTVTSAQKNPTAFYLCASSIARQLVRGYTFGSGTRLTVV.

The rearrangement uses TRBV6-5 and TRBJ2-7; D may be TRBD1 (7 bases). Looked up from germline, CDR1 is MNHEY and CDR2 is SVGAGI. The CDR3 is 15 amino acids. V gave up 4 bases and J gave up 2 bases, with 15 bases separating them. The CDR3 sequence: CASSLRDSGPYEQYF. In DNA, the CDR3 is TGTGCCAGCAGTTTGCGGGACAGCGGACCCTACGAGCAGTACTTC.

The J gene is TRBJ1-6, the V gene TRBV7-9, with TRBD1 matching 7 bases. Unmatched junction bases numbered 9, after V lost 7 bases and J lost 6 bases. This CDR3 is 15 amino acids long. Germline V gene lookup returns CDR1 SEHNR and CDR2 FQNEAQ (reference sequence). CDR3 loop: CASTKIRQGNSPLHF. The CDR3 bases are TGTGCCAGCACTAAAATAAGACAGGGTAATTCACCCCTCCACTTT.

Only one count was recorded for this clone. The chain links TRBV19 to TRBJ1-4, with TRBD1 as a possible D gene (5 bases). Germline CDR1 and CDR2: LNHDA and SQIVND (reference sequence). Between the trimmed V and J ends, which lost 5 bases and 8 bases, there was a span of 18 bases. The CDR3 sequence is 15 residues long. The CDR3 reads CASSSNSPGQEKLFF. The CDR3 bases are TGTGCCAGTAGTTCAAATTCCCCAGGGCAGGAAAAACTGTTTTTT.

The CDR3 DNA reads TGTGCCAGCAGCTTAATGGCAGGAGAGACCCAGTACTTC. It translates to CASSLMAGETQYF. The rearrangement uses TRBV11-1 and TRBJ2-5; D ambiguous. The CDR3 has 13 residues. In germline, CDR1 is SGHAT, CDR2 FQDESV (reference sequence). V was trimmed by 2 bases and J by 4 bases, leaving 8 bases between them. Full variable domain (missing parts from reference TRBV11-1 and TRBJ2-5): EAEVAQSPRYKITEKSQAVAFWCDPISGHATLYWYRQILGQGPELLVQFQDESVVDDSQLPKDRFSAERLKGVDSTLKIQPAELGDSAMYLCASSLMAGETQYFGPGTRLLVL.

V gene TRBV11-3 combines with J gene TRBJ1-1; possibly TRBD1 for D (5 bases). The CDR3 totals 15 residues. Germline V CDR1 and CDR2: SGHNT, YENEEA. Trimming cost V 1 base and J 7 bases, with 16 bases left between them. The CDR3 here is CASSLVLQGHHEAFF. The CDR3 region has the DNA TGTGCCAGCAGCTTAGTCCTCCAGGGTCACCATGAAGCTTTCTTT.

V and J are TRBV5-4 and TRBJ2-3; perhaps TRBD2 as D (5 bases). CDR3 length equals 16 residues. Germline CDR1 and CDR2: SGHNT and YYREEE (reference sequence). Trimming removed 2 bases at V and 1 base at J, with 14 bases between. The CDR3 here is CASSFGGLGGTDTQYF. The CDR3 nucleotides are TGTGCCAGCAGCTTCGGCGGCCTCGGGGGCACAGATACGCAGTATTTT.

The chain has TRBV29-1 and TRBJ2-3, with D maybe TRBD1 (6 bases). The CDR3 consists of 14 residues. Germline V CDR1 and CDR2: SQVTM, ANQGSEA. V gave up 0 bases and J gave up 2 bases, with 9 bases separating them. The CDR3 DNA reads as TGCAGCGTTGAAGATGGGGGCGCCACAGATACGCAGTATTTT. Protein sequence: CSVEDGGATDTQYF.

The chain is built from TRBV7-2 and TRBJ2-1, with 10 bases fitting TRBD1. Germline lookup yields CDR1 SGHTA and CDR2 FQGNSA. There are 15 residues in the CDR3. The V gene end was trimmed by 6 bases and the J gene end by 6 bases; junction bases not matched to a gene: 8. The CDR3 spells CASRFGQGGVNEQFF. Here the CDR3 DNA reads TGTGCCAGCAGATTCGGACAGGGGGGAGTCAATGAGCAGTTCTTC.

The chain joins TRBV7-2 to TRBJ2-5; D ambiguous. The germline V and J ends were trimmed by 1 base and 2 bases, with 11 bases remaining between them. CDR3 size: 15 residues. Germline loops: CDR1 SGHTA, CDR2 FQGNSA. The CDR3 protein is CASSLVDSPQETQYF. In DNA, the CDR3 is TGTGCCAGCAGCTTAGTAGACTCTCCTCAAGAGACCCAGTACTTC.

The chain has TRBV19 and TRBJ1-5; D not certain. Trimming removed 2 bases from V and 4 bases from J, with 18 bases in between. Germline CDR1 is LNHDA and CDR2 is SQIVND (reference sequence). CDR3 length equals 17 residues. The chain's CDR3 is CASSIPLAATTNQPQHF. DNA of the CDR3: TGTGCCAGTAGTATACCCCTCGCGGCGACTACGAATCAGCCCCAGCATTTT. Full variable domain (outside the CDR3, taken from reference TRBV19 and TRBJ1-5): DGGITQSPKYLFRKEGQNVTLSCEQNLNHDAMYWYRQDPGQGLRLIYYSQIVNDFQKGDIAEGYSVSREKKESFPLTVTSAQKNPTAFYLCASSIPLAATTNQPQHFGDGTRLSIL.

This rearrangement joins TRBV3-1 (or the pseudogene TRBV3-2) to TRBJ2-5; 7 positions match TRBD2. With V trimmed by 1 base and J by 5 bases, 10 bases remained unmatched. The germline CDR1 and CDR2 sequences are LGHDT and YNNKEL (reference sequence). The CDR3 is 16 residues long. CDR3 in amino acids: CASSQGAGLPSETQYF. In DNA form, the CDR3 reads TGTGCCAGCAGCCAAGGAGCGGGGCTGCCATCTGAGACCCAGTACTTC.

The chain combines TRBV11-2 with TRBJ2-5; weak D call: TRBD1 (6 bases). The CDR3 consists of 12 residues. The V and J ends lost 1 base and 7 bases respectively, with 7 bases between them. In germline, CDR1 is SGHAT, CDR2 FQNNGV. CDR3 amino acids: CASSLGQVTQYF. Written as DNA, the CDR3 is TGTGCCAGCAGCTTAGGACAGGTGACCCAGTACTTC.